This passage covers 10 T cell receptor beta chains from one sample sequenced in a study of chemoradiotherapy in HPV16-positive cancers. This table comes from immunoSEQ multiplex PCR, and its TCRdb copy is limited to in-frame clones, with some not included. The sample lists 25,000 to 30,000 clones, about 93% seen once, with approximately 18% in the top ten. Sample: blood, taken from a patient who underwent chemoradiotherapy. All receptors come from a human donor with HPV-associated anogenital cancer.

The chain couples TRBV5-4 to TRBJ2-3, with D perhaps TRBD2 (6 bases). In germline, CDR1 is SGHNT, CDR2 YYREEE (reference sequence). This CDR3 comprises 16 residues. Between the trimmed V and J ends, which lost 4 bases and 7 bases, there was a span of 22 bases. CDR3 protein: CASSVDLATSSHTQYF. DNA of the CDR3: TGTGCCAGCAGCGTGGATCTAGCGACTTCATCCCATACGCAGTATTTT.

In its sample, this clone was seen a few times. The germline gene is not matched at one end of the junction; a read error may be the cause. This rearrangement joins TRBV6-1 to TRBJ2-2; 10 bases fit TRBD2. Germline-derived CDR1 and CDR2 are MNHNS and SASEGT. This CDR3 has 15 residues. CDR3 DNA: TGTGCCAGCAGAGAAGCGGGGGGGCCTTCCGGGGAGCTGTTTTTT. This gives the protein CASREAGGPSGELFF.

The genes are TRBV6-5 and TRBJ2-7; tentatively, D is TRBD2 (6 bases). V was trimmed by 8 bases and J by 0 bases, leaving 8 bases between them. The CDR3 sequence is 12 residues long. Germline V CDR1 and CDR2: MNHEY, SVGAGI. The CDR3 DNA reads TGTGCCAGCGCGGGGAACTCCTACGAGCAGTACTTC. Its translation: CASAGNSYEQYF.

The chain combines TRBV7-2 with TRBJ1-5, with D possibly being TRBD1 (5 bases). The CDR3 length is 15 residues. Trimming took 4 bases from V and 1 from J, leaving 11 bases between them. Germline CDR1 SGHTA, CDR2 FQGNSA. The CDR3 loop is CASSSGTISNQPQHF. CDR3 DNA: TGTGCCAGCAGCTCCGGGACGATAAGCAATCAGCCCCAGCATTTT.

The J gene is TRBJ2-5, the V gene TRBV18, with 13 nucleotides matching TRBD2. The end of the DNA fits TRBJ2-7 better, so the J call may be wrong. The CDR3 length is 17 residues. CDR1 and CDR2 from the germline V gene are KGHSH and LQKENI. The CDR3 reads CASSPTLTSGGGYEQYF. CDR3 DNA sequence: TGTGCCAGCTCACCAACACTCACTAGCGGGGGGGGCTACGAGCAGTACTTC.

The chain carries TRBV10-3 and TRBJ1-2, with D possibly matching TRBD1 (5 bases). The germline gives CDR1 ENHRY, CDR2 SYGVKD. V lost 9 bases and J lost 4, with 24 bases in between. This CDR3 region has 16 residues. CDR3 bases: TGTGCCATGAGATCGGGCAGGGCGATTTTCAGCTATGGCTACACCTTC. Translating it yields CAMRSGRAIFSYGYTF.

J is TRBJ1-3 and V is TRBV7-2; D might be TRBD1 (6 bases). CDR1 is SGHTA and CDR2 is FQGNSA in the germline V gene. Trimming shortened V by 5 bases and J by 4 bases, and 18 bases separated the two germline ends. The CDR3 consists of 16 residues. In DNA form, the CDR3 reads TGTGCCAGCAGCATAAAAACAGGGACTGCCGGAAACACCATATATTTT. Protein sequence: CASSIKTGTAGNTIYF.

The chain couples TRBV19 to TRBJ1-6; maybe TRBD1 (6 bases). The V and J ends lost 4 bases and 5 bases respectively, with 9 bases between them. The germline CDR1 and CDR2 sequences are LNHDA and SQIVND (reference sequence). This CDR3 contains 14 residues. Here the CDR3 DNA reads TGTGCCAGTAGTAGGGACACCGATAATTCACCCCTCCACTTT. Protein product: CASSRDTDNSPLHF. Variable domain in full (rest from reference TRBV19 and TRBJ1-6): DGGITQSPKYLFRKEGQNVTLSCEQNLNHDAMYWYRQDPGQGLRLIYYSQIVNDFQKGDIAEGYSVSREKKESFPLTVTSAQKNPTAFYLCASSRDTDNSPLHFGNGTRLTVT.

This clone showed up just a few times. V is TRBV28 and J is TRBJ1-6, with D possibly matching TRBD1 (5 bases). The ends were cut back, 10 bases at V and 8 bases at J, with 24 bases in the middle. The CDR3 consists of 16 residues. Germline loops: CDR1 MDHEN, CDR2 SYDVKM. The DNA of the CDR3 is TGTGCCACCATTGTGGGGGGAGAAGGGGTACATTCACCCCTCCACTTT. Translated: CATIVGGEGVHSPLHF.

V is TRBV6-4 and J is TRBJ2-2; 8 bases align to TRBD1. The CDR3 is made up of 13 amino acids. Germline values: CDR1 MRHNA, CDR2 SNTAGT. Trimming removed 3 bases from V and 11 bases from J; junction bases left unmatched: 5. The CDR3 spells CASSEQTGVELFF. The DNA of the CDR3 is TGTGCCAGCAGTGAGCAGACAGGGGTAGAGCTGTTTTTT.